A selection of T cell receptor beta chains follows, all from one sample in a study of CD8 T cells in Susac syndrome. MiXCR, applied by TCRdb to the immunoSEQ multiplex PCR reads, yields one record per CDR3 protein. The sample yields 230,000 or so distinct CDR3 sequences, roughly 96% seen once. The sequenced material came from CD4+ T cells from PBMCs. These TCRs come from a human donor with multiple sclerosis. The CDR3 runs from the conserved cysteine through the conserved F or W. The D gene is left open where the match is weak. Size values are once, few and many counts, or a class for expanded clones, and some rows have none.

D gene: -; CDR3 length: 13; clone size: -; J gene: TRBJ2-7; V gene: TRBV7-3; CDR3 protein: CASSWNLASEQYF; CDR3 DNA: TGTGCCAGCAGCTGGAACTTAGCAAGCGAGCAGTACTTC
D gene: TRBD2; CDR3 length: 16; clone size: -; J gene: TRBJ2-3; V gene: TRBV24-1; CDR3 protein: CATSDRTSVNTDTQYF; CDR3 DNA: TGTGCCACCAGTGACCGGACTAGTGTGAACACAGATACGCAGTATTTT
D gene: -; CDR3 length: 15; clone size: -; J gene: TRBJ2-5; V gene: TRBV24-1; CDR3 protein: CATESIQAYQETQYF; CDR3 DNA: TGTGCCACAGAAAGTATCCAGGCTTACCAAGAGACCCAGTACTTC
D gene: TRBD1; CDR3 length: 14; clone size: -; J gene: TRBJ2-7; V gene: TRBV9; CDR3 protein: CASTRTGEAYEQYF; CDR3 DNA: TGTGCCAGCACCCGGACAGGGGAAGCCTACGAGCAGTACTTC
D gene: -; CDR3 length: 12; clone size: few; J gene: TRBJ2-5; V gene: TRBV7-6; CDR3 protein: CASSALQETQYF; CDR3 DNA: TGTGCCAGCAGCGCCCTCCAAGAGACCCAGTACTTC
D gene: TRBD1; CDR3 length: 15; clone size: -; J gene: TRBJ1-2; V gene: TRBV20-1; CDR3 protein: CSAISTTGANYGYTF; CDR3 DNA: TGCAGTGCCATCTCGACGACAGGGGCTAACTATGGCTACACCTTC
D gene: -; CDR3 length: 13; clone size: -; J gene: TRBJ2-3; V gene: TRBV29-1; CDR3 protein: CSSHSGNTDTQYF; CDR3 DNA: TGCAGCTCCCATAGCGGAAACACAGATACGCAGTATTTT
D gene: -; CDR3 length: 13; clone size: -; J gene: TRBJ1-2; V gene: TRBV20-1; CDR3 protein: CSARAGGFFGYTF; CDR3 DNA: TGCAGTGCTAGAGCAGGCGGGTTCTTTGGCTACACCTTC
D gene: -; CDR3 length: 14; clone size: -; J gene: TRBJ1-2; V gene: TRBV7-2; CDR3 protein: CASSPSPGFGGYTF; CDR3 DNA: TGTGCCAGCAGCCCTTCCCCAGGGTTCGGTGGCTACACCTTC
D gene: -; CDR3 length: 12; clone size: -; J gene: TRBJ2-1; V gene: TRBV24-1; CDR3 protein: CATSDFVNEQFF; CDR3 DNA: TGTGCCACCAGTGATTTCGTCAATGAGCAGTTCTTC
D gene: -; CDR3 length: 14; clone size: -; J gene: TRBJ1-5; V gene: TRBV18; CDR3 protein: CASSPADSNQPQHF; CDR3 DNA: TGTGCCAGCTCACCGGCGGATAGCAATCAGCCCCAGCATTTT
D gene: -; CDR3 length: 12; clone size: -; J gene: TRBJ2-3; V gene: TRBV6-6; CDR3 protein: CASSQSVDTQYF; CDR3 DNA: TGTGCCAGCAGCCAGTCGGTGGATACGCAGTATTTT
D gene: TRBD1; CDR3 length: 15; clone size: -; J gene: TRBJ1-4; V gene: TRBV5-1; CDR3 protein: CASSDDRGNREKLFF; CDR3 DNA: TGCGCCAGCAGCGACGACAGGGGGAATCGGGAAAAACTGTTTTTT
D gene: -; CDR3 length: 14; clone size: -; J gene: TRBJ1-5; V gene: TRBV2; CDR3 protein: CASRSVGSYQPQHF; CDR3 DNA: TGTGCCAGCCGGAGCGTAGGGAGTTATCAGCCCCAGCATTTT
D gene: TRBD1; CDR3 length: 14; clone size: -; J gene: TRBJ2-1; V gene: TRBV29-1; CDR3 protein: CSVSDRAEYNEQFF; CDR3 DNA: TGCAGCGTCTCGGACAGGGCAGAATACAATGAGCAGTTCTTC
D gene: -; CDR3 length: 13; clone size: few; J gene: TRBJ2-7; V gene: TRBV29-1; CDR3 protein: CSVRIPQSYEQYF; CDR3 DNA: TGCAGCGTTCGAATCCCCCAGAGTTACGAGCAGTACTTC
D gene: -; CDR3 length: 14; clone size: -; J gene: TRBJ2-3; V gene: TRBV11-2; CDR3 protein: CASSLRRSWDTQYF; CDR3 DNA: TGTGCCAGCAGCTTAAGGCGCAGTTGGGATACGCAGTATTTT
D gene: -; CDR3 length: 14; clone size: -; J gene: TRBJ2-3; V gene: TRBV9; CDR3 protein: CASSEGQGPDTQYF; CDR3 DNA: TGTGCCAGCAGCGAGGGTCAGGGACCAGATACGCAGTATTTT
D gene: TRBD1; CDR3 length: 15; clone size: -; J gene: TRBJ1-5; V gene: TRBV7-2; CDR3 protein: CASSLRQGEYQPQHF; CDR3 DNA: TGTGCCAGCAGCTTAAGACAGGGAGAATACCAGCCCCAGCATTTT
D gene: -; CDR3 length: 15; clone size: -; J gene: TRBJ2-3; V gene: TRBV7-9; CDR3 protein: CASSLVGAYTDTQYF; CDR3 DNA: TGTGCCAGCAGCTTAGTCGGGGCTTACACAGATACGCAGTATTTT
D gene: TRBD2; CDR3 length: 13; clone size: -; J gene: TRBJ2-7; V gene: TRBV3-1; CDR3 protein: CASSQGLASEQYF; CDR3 DNA: TGTGCCAGCAGCCAAGGACTAGCTTCCGAGCAGTACTTC
D gene: TRBD2; CDR3 length: 15; clone size: -; J gene: TRBJ2-7; V gene: TRBV20-1; CDR3 protein: CSAEGVLAVPYEQYF; CDR3 DNA: TGCAGTGCTGAGGGAGTACTAGCGGTCCCCTACGAGCAGTACTTC
D gene: TRBD1; CDR3 length: 13; clone size: -; J gene: TRBJ2-5; V gene: TRBV30; CDR3 protein: CAWVKRGPETQYF; CDR3 DNA: TGTGCCTGGGTTAAGAGGGGGCCCGAGACCCAGTACTTC
D gene: -; CDR3 length: 13; clone size: once; J gene: TRBJ2-7; V gene: TRBV6-5; CDR3 protein: CASSYRSSYEQYF; CDR3 DNA: TGTGCCAGCAGTTACAGGAGCTCCTACGAGCAGTACTTC
D gene: -; CDR3 length: 15; clone size: -; J gene: TRBJ2-1; V gene: TRBV7-9; CDR3 protein: CASSPRDGAYNEQFF; CDR3 DNA: TGTGCCAGCAGCCCCCGGGACGGGGCCTACAATGAGCAGTTCTTC
D gene: -; CDR3 length: 17; clone size: -; J gene: TRBJ2-3; V gene: TRBV23-1; CDR3 protein: CASTINTRCRGQDTQYF; CDR3 DNA: TGCGCCAGCACCATCAATACCCGGTGTAGGGGACAAGATACGCAGTATTTT
D gene: TRBD2; CDR3 length: 16; clone size: -; J gene: TRBJ2-3; V gene: TRBV20-1; CDR3 protein: CSARDRLAGVADTQYF; CDR3 DNA: TGCAGTGCTAGAGATAGACTAGCGGGGGTGGCAGATACGCAGTATTTT
D gene: -; CDR3 length: 15; clone size: -; J gene: TRBJ2-7; V gene: TRBV5-1; CDR3 protein: CASSLVGGRFNEQYF; CDR3 DNA: TGCGCCAGCAGCTTGGTTGGGGGGCGCTTCAACGAGCAGTACTTC
D gene: -; CDR3 length: 12; clone size: -; J gene: TRBJ2-3; V gene: TRBV7-2; CDR3 protein: CASSFRTDTQYF; CDR3 DNA: TGTGCCAGCAGCTTTAGGACAGATACGCAGTATTTT
D gene: -; CDR3 length: 13; clone size: -; J gene: TRBJ2-7; V gene: TRBV20-1; CDR3 protein: CSAPGQVDNEQYF; CDR3 DNA: TGCAGTGCCCCGGGGCAGGTAGACAACGAGCAGTACTTC
D gene: -; CDR3 length: 14; clone size: -; J gene: TRBJ1-6; V gene: TRBV19; CDR3 protein: CASRVDRDNSPLHF; CDR3 DNA: TGTGCCAGTAGGGTGGACAGAGATAATTCACCCCTCCACTTT
D gene: -; CDR3 length: 14; clone size: -; J gene: TRBJ2-5; V gene: TRBV4-1; CDR3 protein: CASSQDLGRETQYF; CDR3 DNA: TGCGCCAGCAGCCAAGATCTCGGGCGGGAGACCCAGTACTTC
D gene: -; CDR3 length: 14; clone size: -; J gene: TRBJ2-7; V gene: TRBV2; CDR3 protein: CASSERDSSYEQYF; CDR3 DNA: TGTGCCAGCAGTGAACGCGACAGCTCGTACGAGCAGTACTTC
D gene: -; CDR3 length: 13; clone size: -; J gene: TRBJ1-2; V gene: TRBV7-9; CDR3 protein: CASSLAPEGGYTF; CDR3 DNA: TGTGCCAGCAGCTTAGCGCCCGAGGGGGGCTACACCTTC
D gene: -; CDR3 length: 12; clone size: -; J gene: TRBJ2-2; V gene: TRBV29-1; CDR3 protein: CSGGQNTGELFF; CDR3 DNA: TGCAGCGGGGGGCAAAACACCGGGGAGCTGTTTTTT
D gene: -; CDR3 length: 15; clone size: -; J gene: TRBJ2-5; V gene: TRBV4-1; CDR3 protein: CASGPTLGPQETQYF; CDR3 DNA: TGCGCCAGCGGACCGACCCTCGGCCCCCAAGAGACCCAGTACTTC
D gene: -; CDR3 length: 15; clone size: once; J gene: TRBJ1-2; V gene: TRBV20-1; CDR3 protein: CSARGAGSPLLGYTF; CDR3 DNA: TGCAGTGCTAGAGGGGCGGGCAGTCCCCTGTTGGGCTACACCTTC
D gene: -; CDR3 length: 15; clone size: -; J gene: TRBJ1-4; V gene: TRBV5-6; CDR3 protein: CASSRLGDRNEKLFF; CDR3 DNA: TGTGCCAGCAGCCGACTGGGGGATAGGAATGAAAAACTGTTTTTT
D gene: TRBD2; CDR3 length: 14; clone size: -; J gene: TRBJ2-5; V gene: TRBV27; CDR3 protein: CASGRTSGLKTQYF; CDR3 DNA: TGTGCCAGCGGCAGGACTAGCGGGTTGAAGACCCAGTACTTC
D gene: TRBD1; CDR3 length: 16; clone size: -; J gene: TRBJ2-5; V gene: TRBV5-4; CDR3 protein: CASSTSGGSYQETQYF; CDR3 DNA: TGTGCCAGCAGCACATCAGGGGGCTCGTACCAAGAGACCCAGTACTTC
D gene: TRBD1; CDR3 length: 14; clone size: once; J gene: TRBJ1-2; V gene: TRBV5-1; CDR3 protein: CASSASGTGNGYTF; CDR3 DNA: TGCGCCAGCAGCGCCTCCGGGACAGGCAATGGCTACACCTTC
D gene: -; CDR3 length: 13; clone size: -; J gene: TRBJ1-6; V gene: TRBV27; CDR3 protein: CASSSFRGAPLHF; CDR3 DNA: TGTGCCAGCAGTTCCTTTCGGGGGGCACCCCTCCACTTT
D gene: -; CDR3 length: 14; clone size: -; J gene: TRBJ2-7; V gene: TRBV20-1; CDR3 protein: CSADRGSARLEQYF; CDR3 DNA: TGCAGTGCCGATCGGGGTAGCGCCCGCCTGGAGCAGTACTTC
D gene: -; CDR3 length: 13; clone size: -; J gene: TRBJ1-1; V gene: TRBV20-1; CDR3 protein: CSARLGERDEAFF; CDR3 DNA: TGCAGTGCTAGATTGGGGGAGAGAGATGAAGCTTTCTTT
D gene: TRBD2; CDR3 length: 13; clone size: once; J gene: TRBJ2-4; V gene: TRBV12-5; CDR3 protein: CASGWEGINIQYF; CDR3 DNA: TGTGCTAGTGGTTGGGAGGGTATAAACATTCAGTACTTC
D gene: TRBD2; CDR3 length: 19; clone size: once; J gene: TRBJ2-6; V gene: TRBV12-3/TRBV12-4; CDR3 protein: CASSLDGLAGYSGANVLTF; CDR3 DNA: TGTGCCAGCAGTTTAGACGGACTAGCGGGGTACTCTGGGGCCAACGTCCTGACTTTC
D gene: -; CDR3 length: 16; clone size: -; J gene: TRBJ2-1; V gene: TRBV20-1; CDR3 protein: CSARDRGASGLDEQFF; CDR3 DNA: TGCAGTGCTAGAGATCGGGGGGCTAGCGGTCTAGATGAGCAGTTCTTC
D gene: TRBD1; CDR3 length: 15; clone size: -; J gene: TRBJ2-7; V gene: TRBV20-1; CDR3 protein: CSARDETGGSYEQYF; CDR3 DNA: TGCAGTGCTAGAGATGAGACAGGGGGCTCCTACGAGCAGTACTTC
D gene: -; CDR3 length: 13; clone size: -; J gene: TRBJ1-4; V gene: TRBV6-5; CDR3 protein: CASSLGENEKLFF; CDR3 DNA: TGTGCCAGCAGTTTGGGCGAGAATGAAAAACTGTTTTTT
D gene: -; CDR3 length: 14; clone size: -; J gene: TRBJ2-7; V gene: TRBV7-9; CDR3 protein: CASSFLGSSYEQYF; CDR3 DNA: TGTGCCAGCAGCTTCTTAGGGAGCTCCTACGAGCAGTACTTC
D gene: -; CDR3 length: 15; clone size: -; J gene: TRBJ1-1; V gene: TRBV4-2; CDR3 protein: CASSQVVRGNTEAFF; CDR3 DNA: TGTGCCAGCAGCCAAGTCGTCAGGGGGAACACTGAAGCTTTCTTT
D gene: -; CDR3 length: 12; clone size: -; J gene: TRBJ2-5; V gene: TRBV6-2/TRBV6-3; CDR3 protein: CASSNNLGTQYF; CDR3 DNA: TGTGCCAGCAGTAATAATTTGGGGACCCAGTACTTC
D gene: TRBD1; CDR3 length: 14; clone size: -; J gene: TRBJ2-5; V gene: TRBV20-1; CDR3 protein: CSAIWTGRIETQYF; CDR3 DNA: TGCAGTGCCATCTGGACAGGGAGGATCGAGACCCAGTACTTC